The 9 T cell receptor beta chains below come from one sample, sequenced in a study of shared T cell receptors in the human thymus. Sequenced by immunoSEQ multiplex PCR; TCRdb stores in-frame clones only, minus some. The sample holds some 640,000 clones, about 89% seen once. This sample was also put to use in a study of human thymus T cells.

Sequenced sample: thymocytes. Source of these receptors: a boy in the first two years of life with a congenital heart defect.

V gene TRBV28 combines with J gene TRBJ2-3, with TRBD2 matching 7 bases. The length of the CDR3 is 14 residues. V lost 6 bases to trimming and J lost 4 bases; unmatched junction nucleotides: 7. Germline-derived CDR1 and CDR2 are MDHEN and SYDVKM. The CDR3 spells CASSAGVEADTQYF. CDR3 nucleotide sequence: TGTGCCAGCAGCGCGGGGGTCGAGGCAGATACGCAGTATTTT. Together with reference TRBV28 and TRBJ2-3, the CDR3 gives the full variable domain: DVKVTQSSRYLVKRTGEKVFLECVQDMDHENMFWYRQDPGLGLRLIYFSYDVKMKEKGDIPEGYSVSREKKERFSLILESASTNQTSMYLCASSAGVEADTQYFGPGTRLTVL.

The chain uses TRBV28 and TRBJ2-7, with 7 bases lining up with TRBD1. The length of the CDR3 is 14 residues. Germline V gene sequence: CDR1 MDHEN, CDR2 SYDVKM. The ends lost 2 bases at V and 3 bases at J; junction bases unmatched: 4. CDR3 in DNA: TGTGCCAGCAGTTTACCGGGACAGTACTACGAGCAGTACTTC. Protein product: CASSLPGQYYEQYF.

The J gene is TRBJ2-7, the V gene TRBV19, with 8 bases that match TRBD1. Germline CDR1 LNHDA, CDR2 SQIVND (reference sequence). The junction had 7 bases not matched to a gene; V was cut back by 4 bases and J by 2 bases. The CDR3 is 15 amino acids. The CDR3 protein is CASSTNTGGTYEQYF. CDR3 coding DNA: TGTGCCAGTAGTACCAACACAGGGGGGACCTACGAGCAGTACTTC.

The chain carries TRBV4-3 and TRBJ1-1; a weak D match, TRBD1 (5 bases). This CDR3 is 15 amino acids long. Germline CDR1 is LGHNA and CDR2 is YSLEER. Trimming pared 4 bases from V and 1 base from J, leaving 13 bases between. The CDR3 DNA is TGCGCCAGCAGCCCAAGTGGGACTAAGAACACTGAAGCTTTCTTT. This encodes CASSPSGTKNTEAFF.

The gene calls are TRBV15 and TRBJ2-7; 7 bases agree with TRBD1. CDR3 length: 15 residues. The ends lost 2 bases at V and 2 bases at J; junction bases unmatched: 6. Germline V gives CDR1 LNHNV, CDR2 YYDKDF (reference sequence). Here the CDR3 reads CATSRNEGAPYEQYF. The CDR3 nucleotides are TGTGCCACCAGCAGAAACGAGGGGGCCCCCTACGAGCAGTACTTC.

With regard to this clone: At the DNA level, this CDR3 is encoded by other sequences in the same sample as well. The chain combines TRBV2 with TRBJ1-1; D not certain. CDR1 SNHLY and CDR2 FYNNEI come from the germline V gene. The V end was cut by 2 bases, the J end by 5 bases, with 3 bases between. The CDR3 spans 11 residues. CDR3 DNA: TGTGCCAGCAGTGAACGTACTGAAGCTTTCTTT. This encodes CASSERTEAFF.

The rearrangement links TRBV4-1 to TRBJ1-5; D is unclear. The CDR3 extends over 13 amino acids. Deletions cut 3 bases from V and 6 bases from J, with 9 bases between. Germline V gene data show CDR1 as MGHRA and CDR2 as YSYEKL. The CDR3 nucleotides read TGCGCCAGCAGCCATTCCGGGGTTCAGCCCCAGCATTTT. As protein: CASSHSGVQPQHF.

This chain links TRBV4-3 with TRBJ2-7; 12 bases agree with TRBD2. This CDR3 region has 16 residues. CDR1 LGHNA and CDR2 YSLEER come from the germline V gene. Germline trimming cut 1 base from V and 4 bases from J; bases unmatched to any gene: 5. CDR3: CASSQVTSGSRYEQYF. The DNA for the CDR3 is TGCGCCAGCAGCCAAGTGACTAGCGGGAGTCGGTACGAGCAGTACTTC.

The CDR3: CASSGVETGITEAFF. The CDR3 DNA reads TGTGCCAGCAGTGGGGTGGAGACAGGGATCACTGAAGCTTTCTTT. The genes are TRBV2 and TRBJ1-1; TRBD1 matches 7 bases. The CDR3 loop spans 15 amino acids. Looked up from germline, CDR1 is SNHLY and CDR2 is FYNNEI. Germline trimming cut 4 bases from V and 4 bases from J; bases unmatched to any gene: 9. Variable domain in full (rest from reference TRBV2 and TRBJ1-1): EPEVTQTPSHQVTQMGQEVILRCVPISNHLYFYWYRQILGQKVEFLVSFYNNEISEKSEIFDDQFSVERPDGSNFTLKIRSTKLEDSAMYFCASSGVETGITEAFFGQGTRLTVV.